This T cell receptor beta chain derives from a study of T cell repertoires in cytomegalovirus infection. This clonotype appeared a few times. The CDR3 contains 15 residues. Germline values: CDR1 LGHDT, CDR2 YNNKEL (reference sequence). The V end was cut by 0 bases, the J end by 7 bases, with 15 bases between. TCRdb called the reads again in MiXCR, with one record for every CDR3 protein. The sample carries approximately 190,000 distinct CDR3 sequences, 28% recorded once. This TCR was sampled from a human donor in good health (CMV status not recorded). Some clones in this sample may be carry-over from other donors' samples. The chain links TRBV3-1 to TRBJ2-5, with D tentatively TRBD2 (5 bases). Sequences were obtained from PBMCs. This CDR3 is CASSQDRTSLRTQYF. The CDR3 DNA reads as TGTGCCAGCAGCCAAGATCGAACTAGTCTGCGGACCCAGTACTTC.